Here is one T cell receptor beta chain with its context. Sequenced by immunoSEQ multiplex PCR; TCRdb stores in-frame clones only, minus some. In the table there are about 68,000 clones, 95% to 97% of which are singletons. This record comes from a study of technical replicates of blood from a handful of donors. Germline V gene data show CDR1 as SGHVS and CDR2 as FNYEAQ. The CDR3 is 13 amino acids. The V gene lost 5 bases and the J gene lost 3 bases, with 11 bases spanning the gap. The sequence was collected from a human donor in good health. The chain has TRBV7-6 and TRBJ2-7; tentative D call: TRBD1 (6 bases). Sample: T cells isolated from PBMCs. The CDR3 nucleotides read TGTGCCAGCAGCCTACAGGGAAACTACGAGCAGTACTTC. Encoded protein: CASSLQGNYEQYF.